The clone carrying this TCR beta chain appeared once. Germline is not matched at one junction end, which may reflect a read error. The CDR3 contains 16 residues. The germline V gene encodes CDR1 MNHNY and CDR2 SVGAGI (reference sequence). The record originates from a study of tumor and adjacent non-tumor tissue in lung cancer. Across the whole study: Histology: 11 to 13 adenocarcinoma, a couple of squamous cell carcinoma, 1 small cell lung cancer. Aged about 31 to 80 years, patients included 10 men and 5 women with stage I to III disease.

TCRbeta libraries were built with three rounds of nested PCR, modified from ARM-PCR. MiXCR, run by TCRdb on the multiplex PCR reads, gives a single entry per CDR3 protein. The repertoire holds 47,000 or so distinct CDR3 sequences, with around 67% as singletons. No cell sorting was done before RNA was extracted from the tissue. The normal lung tissue was taken more than 3 cm from the tumor edge. Chemotherapy-naive patients with new lung cancer underwent thoracic surgery in China, August–November 2014. What was sequenced was distant non-tumor lung tissue. The chain carries TRBV6-6 and TRBJ2-1; no reliable D call. The source of this sequence is a woman aged 70 to 79 with non-small cell lung cancer. CDR3 sequence: CASSYGLEESYNEQFF. The CDR3 coding sequence is TGTGCAAGCAGTTACGGCCTGGAAGAGTCCTACAATGAGCAGTTCTTC.